The rows below give T cell receptor beta chains drawn from one sample of a study of monozygotic twins with inflammatory bowel disease. TCRdb reprocessed the 5' RACE reads and keeps a single row for each CDR3 protein, giving no DNA. The sample features approximately 400,000 distinct CDR3 sequences, with roughly 2.6% in its top ten. Sequenced sample: blood. The source is a human donor with ulcerative colitis or Crohn's disease, or a healthy co-twin of an affected twin (not recorded which). Both conserved end residues are part of each CDR3.

J,V,CDR3
TRBJ2-7,TRBV5-1,CASSLDPAASSYEQYF
TRBJ1-6,TRBV7-8,CASSLPPGTVNSPLHF
TRBJ2-3,TRBV4-2,CASSRHREWVTDTQYF
TRBJ1-5,TRBV4-3,CASSQLTGAGQPQHF
TRBJ2-5,TRBV7-2,CASSLTRTSGVGTQYF
TRBJ1-1,TRBV10-3,CAISEGRYTEAFF
TRBJ2-1,TRBV29-1,CSVETTGRGNDQFF
TRBJ1-5,TRBV6-5,CASRTGGGQPQHF
TRBJ1-1,TRBV4-3,CASSQDGRGTEAFF
TRBJ2-1,TRBV20-1,CSWTGVVTAEQFF
TRBJ2-1,TRBV20-1,CSAARDTYNEQFF
TRBJ1-5,TRBV4-2,CASSQGATQGGNQPQHF
TRBJ2-6,TRBV5-1,CASSFLRAGANVLTF
TRBJ2-1,TRBV24-1,CATSKGQVPYNEQFF
TRBJ2-5,TRBV20-1,CSAREPLGETQYF
TRBJ1-6,TRBV6-1,CASSPSQGLNSPLHF
TRBJ1-1,TRBV12-3/TRBV12-4,CASSLPKNTEAFF
TRBJ1-4,TRBV12-3/TRBV12-4,CASSPRRGTNEKLFF
TRBJ2-7,TRBV18,CASSPRRGDGEQYF
TRBJ2-5,TRBV20-1,CSAHDRGRRETQYF
TRBJ2-3,TRBV29-1,CSATGGDTDTQYF
TRBJ2-3,TRBV24-1,CATAGAAQPDTQYF
TRBJ2-1,TRBV4-3,CASSQGGAAYNEQFF
TRBJ1-1,TRBV13,CASSSAPQGPNTEAFF
TRBJ1-5,TRBV7-8,CASSLVRDFNQPQHF
TRBJ2-3,TRBV6-1,CASTQRRTDTQYF
TRBJ2-2,TRBV5-1,CASSFLVWEGGTGELFF
TRBJ2-7,TRBV29-1,CSVDGQGASEQYF
TRBJ1-6,TRBV20-1,CSASEGLDNSPLHF
TRBJ1-4,TRBV15,CATSRDLTGGDEKLFF
TRBJ2-7,TRBV6-5,CASSSGQAYSYEQYF
TRBJ2-7,TRBV5-1,CASSLAFPGVTYEQYF
TRBJ2-7,TRBV4-1,CASSQEELAGWSSYEQYF
TRBJ2-7,TRBV4-3,CASSQGLLGSYEQYF
TRBJ2-7,TRBV2,CASSADRVEDEQYF